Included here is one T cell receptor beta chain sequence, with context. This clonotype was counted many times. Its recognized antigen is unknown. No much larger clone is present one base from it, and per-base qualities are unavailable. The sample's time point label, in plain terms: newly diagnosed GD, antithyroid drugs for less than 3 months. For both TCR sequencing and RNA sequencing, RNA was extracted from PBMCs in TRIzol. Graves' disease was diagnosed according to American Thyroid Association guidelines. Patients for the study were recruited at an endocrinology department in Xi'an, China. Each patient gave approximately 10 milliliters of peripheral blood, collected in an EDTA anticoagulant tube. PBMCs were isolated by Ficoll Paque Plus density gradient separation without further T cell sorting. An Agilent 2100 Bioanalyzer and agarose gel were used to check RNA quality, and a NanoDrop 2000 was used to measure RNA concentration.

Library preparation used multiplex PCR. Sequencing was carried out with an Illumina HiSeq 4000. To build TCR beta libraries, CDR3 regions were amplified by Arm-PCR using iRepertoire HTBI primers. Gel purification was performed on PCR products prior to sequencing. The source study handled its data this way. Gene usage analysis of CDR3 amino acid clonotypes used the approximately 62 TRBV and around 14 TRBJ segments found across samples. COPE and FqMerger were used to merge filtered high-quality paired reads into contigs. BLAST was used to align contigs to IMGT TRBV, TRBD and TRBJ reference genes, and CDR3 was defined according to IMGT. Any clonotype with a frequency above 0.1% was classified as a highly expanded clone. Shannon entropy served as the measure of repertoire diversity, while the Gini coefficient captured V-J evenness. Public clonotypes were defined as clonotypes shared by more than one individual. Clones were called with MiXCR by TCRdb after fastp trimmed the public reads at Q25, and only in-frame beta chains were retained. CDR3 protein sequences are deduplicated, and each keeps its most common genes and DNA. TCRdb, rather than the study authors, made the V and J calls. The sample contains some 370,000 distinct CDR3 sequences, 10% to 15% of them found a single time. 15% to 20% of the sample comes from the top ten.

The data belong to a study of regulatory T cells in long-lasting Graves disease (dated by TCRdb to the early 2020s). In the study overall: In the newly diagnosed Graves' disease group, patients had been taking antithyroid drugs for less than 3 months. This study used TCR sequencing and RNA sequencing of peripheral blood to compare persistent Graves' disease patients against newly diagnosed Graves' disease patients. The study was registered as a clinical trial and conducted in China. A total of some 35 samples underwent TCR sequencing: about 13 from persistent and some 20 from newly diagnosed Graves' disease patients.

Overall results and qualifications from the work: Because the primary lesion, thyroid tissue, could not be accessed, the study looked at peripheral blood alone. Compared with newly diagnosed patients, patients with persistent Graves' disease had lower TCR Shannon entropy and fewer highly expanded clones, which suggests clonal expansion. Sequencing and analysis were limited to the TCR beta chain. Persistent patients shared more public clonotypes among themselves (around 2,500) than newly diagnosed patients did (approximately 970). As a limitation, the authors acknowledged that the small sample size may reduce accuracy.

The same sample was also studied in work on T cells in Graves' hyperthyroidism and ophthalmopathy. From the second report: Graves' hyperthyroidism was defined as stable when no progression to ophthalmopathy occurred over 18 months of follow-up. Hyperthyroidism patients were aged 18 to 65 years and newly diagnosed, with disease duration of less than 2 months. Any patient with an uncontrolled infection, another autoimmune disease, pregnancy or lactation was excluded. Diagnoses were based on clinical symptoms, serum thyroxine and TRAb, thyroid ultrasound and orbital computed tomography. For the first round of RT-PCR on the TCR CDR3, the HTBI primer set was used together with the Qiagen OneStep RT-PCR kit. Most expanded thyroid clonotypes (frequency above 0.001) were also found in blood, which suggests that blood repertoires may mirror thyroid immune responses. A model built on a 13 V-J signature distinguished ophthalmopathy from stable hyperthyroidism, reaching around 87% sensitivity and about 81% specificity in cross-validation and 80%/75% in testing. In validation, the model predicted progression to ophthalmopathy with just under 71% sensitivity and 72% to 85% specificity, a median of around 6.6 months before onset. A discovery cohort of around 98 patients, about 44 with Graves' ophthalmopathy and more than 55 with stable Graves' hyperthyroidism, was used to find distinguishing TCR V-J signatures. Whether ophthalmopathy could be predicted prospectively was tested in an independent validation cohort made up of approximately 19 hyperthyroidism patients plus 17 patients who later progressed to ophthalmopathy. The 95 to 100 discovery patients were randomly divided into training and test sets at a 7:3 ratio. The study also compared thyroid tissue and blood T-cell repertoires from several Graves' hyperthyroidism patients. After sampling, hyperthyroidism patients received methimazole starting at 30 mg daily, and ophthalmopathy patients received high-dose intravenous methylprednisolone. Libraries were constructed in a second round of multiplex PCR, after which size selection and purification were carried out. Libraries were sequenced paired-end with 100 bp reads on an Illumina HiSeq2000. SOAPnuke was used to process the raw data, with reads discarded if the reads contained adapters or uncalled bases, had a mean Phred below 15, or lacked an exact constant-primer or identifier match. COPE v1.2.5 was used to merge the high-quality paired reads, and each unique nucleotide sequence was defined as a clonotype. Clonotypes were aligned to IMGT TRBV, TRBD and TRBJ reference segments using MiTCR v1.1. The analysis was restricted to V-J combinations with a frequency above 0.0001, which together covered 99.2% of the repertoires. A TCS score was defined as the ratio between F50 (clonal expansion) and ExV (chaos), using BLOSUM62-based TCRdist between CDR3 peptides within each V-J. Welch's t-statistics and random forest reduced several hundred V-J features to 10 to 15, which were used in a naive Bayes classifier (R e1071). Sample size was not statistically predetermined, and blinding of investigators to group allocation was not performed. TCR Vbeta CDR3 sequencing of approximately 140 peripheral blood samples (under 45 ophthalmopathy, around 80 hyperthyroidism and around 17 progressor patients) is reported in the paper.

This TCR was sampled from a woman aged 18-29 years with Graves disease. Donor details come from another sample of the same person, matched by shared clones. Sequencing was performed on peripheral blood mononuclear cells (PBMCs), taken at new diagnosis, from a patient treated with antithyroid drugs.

The bases are TGTGCCAGCAGTTACTCCGCGCAGGGCACTTATGAAAAACTGTTTTTT. This gives the protein CASSYSAQGTYEKLFF. Rearrangement joined TRBV6-5 to TRBJ1-4; the D segment could be TRBD1, given 5 matching bases. The CDR3 goes from the cysteine to the phenylalanine over 16 residues. Only the CDR3 part of the read is kept: 48 bases, read in frame from the first base. V gives up 0 bases and J gives up 6 bases, and the segment between their germline ends measures 14 bases. From a lookup of the germline V gene, CDR1 and CDR2 are MNHEY and SVGAGI.